The 7 T cell receptor beta chains in this list originate from one sample, sequenced in a study of blood T cells in healthy people across ages. Then a second PCR, running roughly 7 to 12 cycles, was carried out with a sample-barcoded 5' primer and a J-beta primer mix. Via MiXCR, TCRdb re-called the 5' RACE reads, giving one row per CDR3 protein. Here the sample spans around 800,000 distinct CDR3 sequences, 20% to 30% being singletons. These records were also assigned to another study, of T cells of mothers and their children.

The sequenced sample was blood. The receptor source for this set is a boy under 18 in good health.

The V gene is TRBV4-2, the J gene TRBJ2-5, with 10 bases matching TRBD2. Gene TRBJ2-1 matches the end of the DNA better, so the J call may be wrong. The germline V gene encodes CDR1 LGHNA and CDR2 YNFKEQ. This CDR3 is built from 16 residues. The CDR3 loop reads CASSHGAGLASNEQFF. Written as DNA, the CDR3 is TGTGCCAGCAGCCATGGGGCGGGACTAGCGTCCAATGAGCAGTTCTTC.

This chain's CDR3 is CASVSQETQYF. DNA for the CDR3: TGTGCCAGTGTCTCGCAAGAGACCCAGTACTTC. The chain carries TRBV7-6 and TRBJ2-5; no definite D call. Trimming removed 9 bases at V and 2 bases at J, with 7 bases between. CDR1 and CDR2 from the germline V gene are SGHVS and FNYEAQ. CDR3 length: 11 residues.

This chain links TRBV27 with TRBJ1-1, with a weak D call TRBD1 (5 bases). The germline V gene encodes CDR1 MNHEY and CDR2 SMNVEV (reference sequence). The V gene lost 5 bases and the J gene lost 2 bases, with 15 bases spanning the gap. The CDR3 is made up of 15 amino acids. The CDR3 DNA follows: TGTGCCAGCAGTGCGTTAGGGGCATCAAACACTGAAGCTTTCTTT. Its translation: CASSALGASNTEAFF.

This clonotype occurred a few times. V and J are TRBV5-5 and TRBJ2-3; D may match TRBD1 or TRBD2 (5 bases each). The CDR3 has 11 residues. Germline values: CDR1 SGHKS, CDR2 YYEKEE (reference sequence). Trimming removed 3 bases from V and 14 bases from J, with 13 bases in between. CDR3 nucleotide sequence: TGTGCCAGCAGCTCTAGGGACCTAGGGTATTTT. The encoded protein is CASSSRDLGYF.

The chain uses TRBV20-1 and TRBJ2-7; 9 bases are shared with TRBD1. J gave up 4 bases and V 7 bases, and 8 bases lay outside the gene matches. The CDR3 is made up of 13 amino acids. CDR1 and CDR2 from the germline V gene are DFQATT and SNEGSKA (reference sequence). In DNA, the CDR3 is TGCAGTGTATACAGGGGGCAGAGGTACGAGCAGTACTTC. Its protein product is CSVYRGQRYEQYF.

This clonotype was counted between two and nine times. The chain recombines TRBV20-1 with TRBJ1-1; weak D call: TRBD1 (5 bases). V was pared by 0 bases and J by 2 bases, with 13 bases between. CDR3 length: 15 residues. Per the germline V gene, CDR1 is DFQATT and CDR2 is SNEGSKA (reference sequence). CDR3 loop: CSARDGHPTNTEAFF. CDR3 coding DNA: TGCAGTGCTAGAGATGGACATCCTACTAACACTGAAGCTTTCTTT.

In its sample, this clonotype was seen a few times. The rearrangement links TRBV4-1 to TRBJ2-5; 9 positions match TRBD1. In germline, CDR1 is MGHRA, CDR2 YSYEKL. The CDR3 covers 16 residues. J was trimmed by 4 bases and V by 1 base; bases with no gene match: 7. This CDR3 reads CASSQVAGQGRETQYF. Here the CDR3 DNA reads TGCGCCAGCAGCCAAGTGGCGGGACAGGGCAGAGAGACCCAGTACTTC.